The source of this T cell receptor (beta chain) is a study of preoperative IRX-2 immunotherapy in early breast cancer. Treatment given: preoperative locoregional IRX-2 cytokine immunotherapy. This phase Ib study tested locoregional IRX-2 cytokine immunotherapy given before surgery. Only in-frame clones appear in the TCRdb table, and some are missing; sequencing was by immunoSEQ multiplex PCR. The sample carries 25,000 or so clones, roughly nine tenths recorded once. The material sequenced was tumor tissue, taken after IRX-2 immunotherapy. The sequence was obtained from a human donor with breast cancer.

The CDR3: CAIMNSGDDTQYF. Here the CDR3 DNA reads TGTGCCATCATGAATAGCGGGGACGATACGCAGTATTTT. The rearrangement joins TRBV10-3 to TRBJ2-3; 8 nucleotides agree with TRBD2. The germline CDR1 and CDR2 sequences are ENHRY and SYGVKD. The CDR3 spans 13 residues. The V and J ends lost 7 bases and 6 bases, in that order; junction bases with no gene match: 6.